Below, 6 T cell receptor beta chains from the same sample are listed, as sequenced in a study of blood T cell repertoires in COVID-19. TCRdb keeps only in-frame clones here, not all; method: immunoSEQ multiplex PCR. The sample has 300,000 to 450,000 clones, approximately 89% seen once. Sequencing was done on a sample of PBMCs or T cells enriched from blood (not recorded which). The source of these receptors is a man in his forties in a cohort exposed to, infected with or recovered from COVID-19 (not recorded which).

The rearrangement uses TRBV28 and TRBJ2-7; D gene ambiguous. In germline, CDR1 is MDHEN, CDR2 SYDVKM. The CDR3 spans 13 residues. V was trimmed by 4 bases and J by 1 base, leaving 8 bases between them. CDR3 loop: CASSYGRSYEQYF. The CDR3 DNA is TGTGCCAGCAGTTATGGCCGATCCTACGAGCAGTACTTC.

V is TRBV6-5 and J is TRBJ1-5, with 8 bases aligning to TRBD1. V dropped 8 bases and J dropped 6; count of bases not matched to a gene: 9. The germline V gene encodes CDR1 MNHEY and CDR2 SVGAGI. This CDR3 contains 14 residues. This CDR3 reads CASSYQGASQPQHF. The CDR3 DNA sequence: TGTGCCAGCTCTTACCAGGGGGCTAGTCAGCCCCAGCATTTT.

The genes are TRBV19 and TRBJ2-4; D perhaps matches TRBD2 (6 bases). Trimming shortened V by 4 bases and J by 6 bases, and 13 bases separated the two germline ends. The CDR3 is 14 amino acids. Germline CDR1 reads LNHDA; CDR2 reads SQIVND (reference sequence). The CDR3 protein is CASSNGRDLNIQYF. CDR3 sequence (DNA): TGTGCCAGTAGTAATGGGCGGGACCTAAACATTCAGTACTTC.

The chain joins TRBV30 to TRBJ1-2; 12 bases match TRBD1. The germline V gene has CDR1 GTSNPN and CDR2 SVGIG (reference sequence). This CDR3 has 14 amino acids. V dropped 2 bases and J dropped 10; count of bases not matched to a gene: 8. This CDR3 reads CAWSQIGTGGPYTF. CDR3 nucleotide sequence: TGTGCCTGGAGTCAAATCGGGACAGGGGGCCCCTACACCTTC.

The V call is TRBV28, the J call TRBJ1-2; 8 bases are shared with TRBD1. The germline V gene encodes CDR1 MDHEN and CDR2 SYDVKM. V was pared by 4 bases and J by 4 bases, with 11 bases of the junction left unmatched. The CDR3 runs 16 residues. The CDR3 DNA reads as TGTGCCAGCAGTTCCGGAGATGACAGGGGAGTCTATGGCTACACCTTC. Amino acid sequence: CASSSGDDRGVYGYTF.

This clone was seen only a few times. V usage is TRBV7-8 and J usage is TRBJ1-6; D may be TRBD1 (6 bases). This CDR3 contains 15 residues. Germline V gives CDR1 SGHVS, CDR2 FQNEAQ. V lost 3 bases and J 3 bases, leaving 9 bases between the germline ends. This CDR3 reads CASSLRTVYNSPLHF. The CDR3 DNA reads as TGTGCCAGCAGCTTGAGGACAGTCTATAATTCACCCCTCCACTTT. The whole variable domain, filled in from reference TRBV7-8 and TRBJ1-6, reads GAGVSQSPRYKVAKRGQDVALRCDPISGHVSLFWYQQALGQGPEFLTYFQNEAQLDKSGLPSDRFFAERPEGSVSTLKIQRTQQEDSAVYLCASSLRTVYNSPLHFGNGTRLTVT.